These T cell receptor beta chains were read from a single sample in a study of blood T cell repertoires in COVID-19. Data came from immunoSEQ multiplex PCR; TCRdb stores just in-frame clones and leaves some out. The sample consists of some 200,000 clones, about 85% of them appearing once. Sequenced: peripheral blood. The receptors shown here come from a woman of 80 years or more with acute or convalescent COVID-19. Each CDR3 is given with its conserved first and last residue.

j_gene	v_gene	CDR3aa
TRBJ2-3	TRBV11-2	CASSLTGQLTDTQYF
TRBJ1-6	TRBV25-1	CASSEYLGRYNSPLHF
TRBJ2-7	TRBV3-1/TRBV3-2	CASSQALAGGPRSYEQYF
TRBJ2-7	TRBV5-1	CASSLAQGPYEQYF
TRBJ2-5	TRBV10-3	CAISESGGSQETQYF
TRBJ2-5	TRBV7-2	CASLIRETQYF
TRBJ2-4	TRBV7-2	CASSPGPVAKNIQYF
TRBJ1-1	TRBV19	CASSHRTVRANTEAFF
TRBJ1-6	TRBV7-2	CASSLGQGVSPLHF
TRBJ1-3	TRBV19	CASSIKGLSSGNTIYF
TRBJ2-7	TRBV27	CASRIQEGGVYEQYF
TRBJ2-3	TRBV18	CASSPTSGASTDTQYF
TRBJ1-2	TRBV6-5	CAGTTGGDYGYTF
TRBJ2-1	TRBV5-5	CASSLVQGIGYNEQFF
TRBJ2-1	TRBV11-2	CASSFSSGSSYNEQFF